These T cell receptor beta chains were read from a single sample in a study of regulatory T cells in long-lasting Graves disease. Using its own MiXCR run on the multiplex PCR reads, TCRdb lists one record per CDR3 protein. The repertoire holds about 330,000 distinct CDR3 sequences, roughly 15% seen once, with around 20% in the top ten. These data are also associated with another study on T cells in Graves' hyperthyroidism and ophthalmopathy.

Sequenced material: peripheral blood mononuclear cells (PBMCs), taken at new diagnosis, from a patient treated with antithyroid drugs. These receptors originate from a woman between 18 and 29 years old with Graves disease. CDR3s include the opening cysteine and the closing phenylalanine or tryptophan. D genes are given only for firm matches. For some rows the clone size is stated as once, few or many, or as a class when expanded; others skip it.

j_gene,v_gene,d_gene,abundance,CDR3aa,CDR3nt
TRBJ2-2,TRBV12-3/TRBV12-4,-,many,CASSLGQGNTGELFF,TGTGCCAGCAGTCTGGGACAAGGGAACACCGGGGAGCTGTTTTTT
TRBJ2-1,TRBV29-1,TRBD1,few,CSSYQGEGDEQFF,TGCAGCTCCTATCAGGGGGAAGGCGATGAGCAGTTCTTC
TRBJ2-2,TRBV7-9,-,many,CASVRVSGELFF,TGTGCCAGCGTAAGGGTCTCCGGGGAGCTGTTTTTT
TRBJ2-5,TRBV11-2,-,many,CASSYLLQGWETQYF,TGTGCCAGCAGCTATCTACTACAGGGATGGGAGACCCAGTACTTC
TRBJ1-5,TRBV6-2/TRBV6-3,-,many,CASSYSGDGQPQHF,TGTGCCAGCAGTTACTCAGGGGATGGTCAGCCCCAGCATTTT
TRBJ1-1,TRBV12-3/TRBV12-4,-,many,CASSALGGAEAFF,TGTGCCAGCAGCGCCTTGGGGGGCGCTGAAGCTTTCTTT
TRBJ1-5,TRBV12-3/TRBV12-4,-,many,CASSAVGPQHF,TGTGCCAGCAGCGCGGTTGGGCCCCAGCATTTT
TRBJ2-7,TRBV5-1,TRBD2,many,CASSLAPSGISYEQYF,TGCGCCAGCAGCTTGGCCCCTAGCGGGATCTCCTACGAGCAGTACTTC
TRBJ2-1,TRBV3-1,TRBD2,many,CASSVSGGAREQFF,TGTGCCAGCAGCGTGAGCGGGGGGGCACGTGAGCAGTTCTTC
TRBJ2-1,TRBV6-2/TRBV6-3,-,many,CASIDNLGYNEQFF,TGTGCCAGCATCGACAATTTGGGCTACAATGAGCAGTTCTTC
TRBJ2-1,TRBV5-1,TRBD2,-,CASRTGLAADNEQFF,TGCGCCAGCAGAACAGGACTAGCGGCAGACAATGAGCAGTTCTTC
TRBJ2-7,TRBV27,-,many,CASRNGPGEQYF,TGTGCCAGCAGGAATGGCCCTGGGGAGCAGTACTTC
TRBJ2-1,TRBV19,-,-,CATTSGTGSRGEQFF,TGTGCCACAACCTCCGGGACGGGCTCGAGGGGTGAGCAGTTCTTC
TRBJ2-1,TRBV7-3,TRBD2,many,CASSTSGGAHEQFF,TGTGCCAGCAGCACTAGCGGGGGGGCCCATGAGCAGTTCTTC
TRBJ2-2,TRBV19,-,-,CASIRAGELFF,TGTGCCAGCATTCGGGCCGGGGAGCTGTTTTTT
TRBJ2-1,TRBV6-1,TRBD2,many,CASSSLPGLAEQFF,TGTGCCAGCAGCTCCCTTCCGGGACTAGCGGAGCAGTTCTTC
TRBJ2-2,TRBV5-4,TRBD1,-,CASRLQGADGELFF,TGTGCCAGCAGGTTACAGGGGGCGGACGGGGAGCTGTTTTTT
TRBJ2-7,TRBV20-1,-,-,CSARPPGAGIYEQYF,TGCAGTGCTAGACCGCCCGGGGCAGGAATCTACGAGCAGTACTTC
TRBJ1-1,TRBV6-1,-,many,CATRTEGRGTEAFF,TGTGCCACCAGAACGGAGGGTCGGGGGACTGAAGCTTTCTTT
TRBJ1-5,TRBV3-1,-,many,CASSQGSSVYPNQPQHF,TGTGCCAGCAGCCAAGGGTCAAGCGTATACCCGAATCAGCCCCAGCATTTT
TRBJ2-1,TRBV11-1,-,many,CASSLSTRGNEQFF,TGTGCCAGCAGCTTATCAACAAGGGGTAATGAGCAGTTCTTC
TRBJ2-2,TRBV20-1,TRBD2,-,CSAPREGNTGELFF,TGCAGTGCTCCAAGGGAGGGGAACACCGGGGAGCTGTTTTTT
TRBJ2-3,TRBV4-1,-,few,CASSQPGVDTQYF,TGCGCCAGCAGCCAACCTGGGGTTGATACGCAGTATTTT
TRBJ1-2,TRBV9,-,-,CASSVVQGNYGYTF,TGTGCCAGCAGCGTAGTTCAGGGGAACTATGGCTACACCTTC
TRBJ1-6,TRBV18,-,many,CASSPPDSPLHF,TGTGCCAGCTCACCACCGGACTCACCCCTCCACTTT
TRBJ2-3,TRBV2,TRBD2,-,CASSGGGWTDTQYF,TGTGCCAGCAGTGGCGGGGGTTGGACAGATACGCAGTATTTT
TRBJ2-1,TRBV6-1,TRBD1,-,CASSWDRAGNKQFF,TGTGCCAGCAGCTGGGACAGGGCAGGGAATAAGCAGTTCTTC
TRBJ2-1,TRBV27,-,-,CASSFSTESYNEQFF,TGTGCCAGCAGTTTCTCAACAGAGTCCTACAATGAGCAGTTCTTC
TRBJ2-5,TRBV7-6,TRBD2,-,CASSVGLAGRYQETQYF,TGTGCCAGCAGCGTGGGACTAGCGGGCCGGTACCAAGAGACCCAGTACTTC
TRBJ2-6,TRBV19,TRBD2,-,CASSYRVAGSSGANVLTF,TGTGCCAGTAGTTATCGAGTAGCGGGGTCCTCTGGGGCCAACGTCCTGACTTTC
TRBJ2-3,TRBV2,TRBD2,many,CASRFAGAGTDTQYF,TGTGCCAGCAGGTTTGCGGGAGCGGGGACAGATACGCAGTATTTT
TRBJ2-7,TRBV5-4,-,-,CASSSGLNPYEQYF,TGTGCCAGCAGCTCGGGACTGAATCCCTACGAGCAGTACTTC
TRBJ2-5,TRBV28,TRBD2,-,CASSSLAGGPQETQYF,TGTGCCAGCAGTTCTCTAGCGGGGGGGCCCCAAGAGACCCAGTACTTC
TRBJ1-1,TRBV20-1,TRBD1,-,CSAVRTGGTEAFF,TGCAGTGCTGTTAGGACAGGGGGCACTGAAGCTTTCTTT
TRBJ2-1,TRBV9,TRBD2,-,CASSASGSLYNEQFF,TGTGCCAGCAGCGCTAGCGGGAGCCTCTACAATGAGCAGTTCTTC
TRBJ2-5,TRBV9,TRBD2,few,CASSVSLAGEETQYF,TGTGCCAGCAGCGTCAGTCTAGCGGGGGAAGAGACCCAGTACTTC
TRBJ1-2,TRBV30,-,many,CAWRDGGVGYGYTF,TGTGCCTGGAGGGACGGGGGAGTTGGCTATGGCTACACCTTC
TRBJ2-7,TRBV30,TRBD2,many,CAWRDSGRFSEQYF,TGTGCCTGGAGGGATAGCGGGAGGTTCAGCGAGCAGTACTTC
TRBJ1-1,TRBV19,-,-,CASSLGLANTEAFF,TGTGCCAGTAGTCTGGGACTGGCGAACACTGAAGCTTTCTTT
TRBJ2-1,TRBV9,-,-,CASSRPVDSSYNEQFF,TGTGCCAGCAGCCGACCCGTGGACAGCTCCTACAATGAGCAGTTCTTC
TRBJ2-1,TRBV28,TRBD2,many,CASIGWREALNYNEQFF,TGTGCCAGCATAGGTTGGCGGGAGGCCTTAAACTACAATGAGCAGTTCTTC
TRBJ1-2,TRBV3-1,-,few,CASSQPGRGGYTF,TGTGCCAGCAGCCAGCCGGGACGGGGCGGCTACACCTTC
TRBJ1-5,TRBV20-1,-,many,CSARAGDPINQPQHF,TGCAGTGCTAGAGCGGGGGACCCCATCAATCAGCCCCAGCATTTT
TRBJ1-2,TRBV5-5,-,few,CASSLAFSQPVYTF,TGTGCCAGCAGCTTGGCCTTCAGCCAGCCAGTCTACACCTTC
TRBJ2-1,TRBV19,-,few,CASSIGTPGNEQFF,TGTGCCAGTAGTATAGGGACCCCTGGCAATGAGCAGTTCTTC
TRBJ2-7,TRBV20-1,TRBD2,many,CSARDQSSGDLSYEQYF,TGCAGTGCTAGAGATCAGAGTAGCGGGGATTTATCCTACGAGCAGTACTTC
TRBJ2-3,TRBV5-1,-,many,CASSLAGKVTDTQYF,TGCGCCAGCAGCTTGGCAGGGAAGGTGACAGATACGCAGTATTTT
TRBJ1-1,TRBV12-3/TRBV12-4,-,many,CASSFAGDTEAFF,TGTGCCAGCAGTTTTGCAGGGGACACTGAAGCTTTCTTT
TRBJ1-5,TRBV11-3,-,-,CASTYLGRGHTANQPQHF,TGTGCCAGCACCTATCTGGGACGCGGCCACACAGCAAATCAGCCCCAGCATTTT
TRBJ1-2,TRBV10-3,-,-,CAISEPTDGGTYGYTF,TGTGCCATCAGTGAGCCTACCGATGGGGGCACCTATGGCTACACCTTC
TRBJ1-2,TRBV6-1,-,many,CASSPAFGQLIYGYTF,TGTGCCAGCAGCCCAGCCTTCGGACAGTTGATATATGGCTACACCTTC
TRBJ2-7,TRBV12-3/TRBV12-4,-,-,CASGHNSDYYYEQYF,TGTGCCAGCGGACATAACAGCGACTATTACTACGAGCAGTACTTC
TRBJ2-2,TRBV19,-,-,CASSVSGITGELFF,TGTGCCAGTAGTGTAAGTGGCATCACCGGGGAGCTGTTTTTT